The source of this T cell receptor (beta chain) is a study of CD8+CD57+ T cells in acquired aplastic anemia. Across the study: Sorting CD4+ and CD8+ cells gave DNA averaging about 3.3 ug.

Sequencing was done on patients that had shown CD8+CD57+ cell expansion by flow cytometry. Germline V CDR1 and CDR2: SGHTA, FQGNSA. The trim removed 1 base at V and 2 bases at J, leaving 3 bases unmatched. The CDR3 runs 17 residues. Investigators profiled TCR beta VDJ and CDR3 from genomic DNA template. TCRdb re-analysed the reads in MiXCR, keeping a single row per CDR3 protein. The sample yields 120,000 or so distinct CDR3 sequences, about two fifths seen once. This TCR came from a human donor with aplastic anemia. What was sequenced was sorted CD4+, CD8+, or CD8+CD57+ T cells (not recorded which) from PBMCs. The chain joins TRBV7-2 to TRBJ2-5; 14 bases are shared with TRBD2. CDR3 sequence reads: CASSLGGTSGGQETQYF. For the CDR3, the DNA is TGTGCCAGCAGCTTAGGGGGGACTAGCGGGGGACAAGAGACCCAGTACTTC.